This entry describes one TCR beta chain. The data derive from a study of cytomegalovirus exposure and HLA in healthy donors. Study context: There were roughly 120 million unique TCR beta sequences, drawn from some 180 million T cells, in an earlier analysis. Out of fewer than 400 genotyped donors, approximately 84% belonged to the Caucasian-associated ancestry cluster.

V lost 4 bases, J lost 7 bases, and 19 bases lay in between. Per the germline V gene, CDR1 is MGHRA and CDR2 is YSYEKL. This CDR3 has 15 residues. PCR amplification relied on 60 Vbeta primers (plus 13 Jbeta primers). In the authors' methods: A later analysis counted tens of millions of unique TCR beta chains, around 10 million shared. Sequenced by immunoSEQ multiplex PCR; TCRdb stores in-frame clones only, minus some. Clonal size and the V and J genes are those of that table, whereas D and trimming came from the DNA. The sample has 200,000 or so clones, more than 85% seen once; the top ten hold 0.2% to 0.3%.

The material sequenced was PBMCs. This chain connects TRBV4-1 to TRBJ1-2; D perhaps matches TRBD1 (6 bases). This clonotype originated in a girl under three years old in good health and CMV-seronegative. CDR3 nucleotide sequence: TGCGCCAGCAGCCCGCCAGGGGAGTCGAGGCGTGGCTACACCTTC. It codes for CASSPPGESRRGYTF.